Shown below are 22 T cell receptor beta chains from a single sample sequenced in a study of T cells in localized non-small cell lung cancer. The method was immunoSEQ multiplex PCR; TCRdb's version includes in-frame clones alone and lacks a portion of them. The profile covers under 40,000 clones, with roughly 87% appearing a single time and around 17% taken by the ten largest. This sample comprised peripheral blood mononuclear cells, obtained before any cancer treatment. These TCRs come from a man aged 40-75 years with stage III lung adenocarcinoma.

The chain carries TRBV7-2 and TRBJ2-3; perhaps TRBD1 as D (5 bases). The CDR3 runs to 12 residues. Germline V CDR1 and CDR2: SGHTA, FQGNSA. The V gene lost 7 bases and the J gene lost 4 bases, with 9 bases spanning the gap. Here the CDR3 reads CASTQGADTQYF. The CDR3 DNA follows: TGTGCCAGCACCCAGGGCGCAGATACGCAGTATTTT.

The chain couples TRBV7-6 to TRBJ2-3; 13 bases align to TRBD2. With V trimmed by 4 bases and J by 0 bases, 7 bases remained unmatched. CDR3 length: 18 residues. Germline lookup yields CDR1 SGHVS and CDR2 FNYEAQ. CDR3 amino acids: CASSSITSGGASTDTQYF. The CDR3 nucleotides read TGTGCCAGCAGCTCAATTACTAGCGGGGGGGCTAGCACAGATACGCAGTATTTT.

V usage is TRBV27 and J usage is TRBJ2-7; 9 nucleotides match TRBD2. Germline V gene sequence: CDR1 MNHEY, CDR2 SMNVEV (reference sequence). After removal of 5 bases from V and 3 bases from J, the junction contained 5 bases not matched to a gene. There are 14 residues in the CDR3. CDR3 sequence (DNA): TGTGCCAGCAGTAAGCGGGGGGCACACTACGAGCAGTACTTC. It is translated as CASSKRGAHYEQYF.

The V and J genes are TRBV30 and TRBJ2-7; D is unresolved. This CDR3 comprises 13 residues. From germline, CDR1 is GTSNPN and CDR2 SVGIG (reference sequence). V dropped 1 base and J dropped 6 bases, with 13 bases sitting between them. The CDR3 nucleotides are TGTGCCTGGAGTGGGGGAAGACTCGGCGAGCAGTACTTC. Amino acids: CAWSGGRLGEQYF.

This clone was detected only once. The gene calls are TRBV28 and TRBJ1-4, with 8 nucleotides matching TRBD1. From germline, CDR1 is MDHEN and CDR2 SYDVKM. The CDR3 has 16 residues. J was trimmed by 8 bases and V by 0 bases; bases with no gene match: 8. As DNA, the CDR3 is TGTGCCAGCAGTTTATGGGACAGGGTCTCGGAGGAAAAACTGTTTTTT. This translates into CASSLWDRVSEEKLFF.

The V gene is TRBV4-1, the J gene TRBJ1-6; D unresolved. CDR3 length equals 15 residues. Germline CDR1 reads MGHRA; CDR2 reads YSYEKL. The V and J ends lost 0 bases and 2 bases respectively, with 5 bases between them. CDR3 coding DNA: TGCGCCAGCAGCCAAGAAACACCCTATAATTCACCCCTCCACTTT. It encodes CASSQETPYNSPLHF.

The J gene is TRBJ1-2, the V gene TRBV7-9; 7 nucleotides match TRBD1. CDR1 is SEHNR and CDR2 is FQNEAQ in the germline V gene (reference sequence). The length of the CDR3 is 13 residues. Germline trimming cut 5 bases from V and 8 bases from J; bases unmatched to any gene: 8. The CDR3 loop is CASSVRGMRGYTF. CDR3 coding DNA: TGTGCCAGCAGCGTCAGGGGGATGAGGGGCTACACCTTC.

The rearrangement uses TRBV28 and TRBJ2-5; D remains unclear. The germline CDR1 and CDR2 sequences are MDHEN and SYDVKM. With 5 bases removed from V and 3 bases from J, the gap between germline ends came to 7 bases. The CDR3 has 12 amino acids. CDR3 nucleotides: TGTGCCAGCAGTCCCCGGGAAGAGACCCAGTACTTC. Its translation: CASSPREETQYF.

This clone was detected only once. This rearrangement joins TRBV2 to TRBJ2-5; 8 bases line up with TRBD2. The CDR3 is 15 amino acids. Germline CDR1 is SNHLY and CDR2 is FYNNEI. The ends lost 0 bases at V and 5 bases at J; junction bases unmatched: 5. The CDR3, as DNA: TGTGCCAGCAGTGAAGCGCGGACTAGCTGGGAGACCCAGTACTTC. Amino acid sequence: CASSEARTSWETQYF.

The rearrangement joins TRBV9 to TRBJ2-1; D might be TRBD1 (6 bases). The CDR3 covers 13 residues. Per the germline V gene, CDR1 is SGDLS and CDR2 is YYNGEE. V was trimmed by 4 bases and J by 5 bases, leaving 10 bases between them. The CDR3 nucleotides are TGTGCCAGCAGCAAGACAGGAAACAATGAGCAGTTCTTC. Its translation is CASSKTGNNEQFF.

The chain carries TRBV7-2 and TRBJ2-3; D uncertain. Germline V gene data show CDR1 as SGHTA and CDR2 as FQGNSA. V lost 4 bases and J 0 bases, leaving 8 bases between the germline ends. The CDR3 is 14 residues long. CDR3 nucleotide sequence: TGTGCCAGCAGCTCCGGACCTAGCACAGATACGCAGTATTTT. Amino acid sequence: CASSSGPSTDTQYF.

The J gene is TRBJ2-7, the V gene TRBV9; maybe TRBD1 (6 bases). CDR3 length: 14 amino acids. The germline V and J ends were trimmed by 4 bases and 4 bases, with 15 bases remaining between them. CDR1 is SGDLS and CDR2 is YYNGEE in the germline V gene. CDR3 DNA: TGTGCCAGCAGCTCAACACAACAGGGTTACGAGCAGTACTTC. It yields the protein CASSSTQQGYEQYF.

V gene TRBV7-2 combines with J gene TRBJ1-1; a weak D match, TRBD1 (6 bases). Germline CDR1 and CDR2: SGHTA and FQGNSA. The germline V and J ends were trimmed by 4 bases and 0 bases, with 12 bases remaining between them. This CDR3 is 15 amino acids long. The DNA of the CDR3 is TGTGCCAGCAGCTCCCAAAGACAGGTGAACACTGAAGCTTTCTTT. Residues: CASSSQRQVNTEAFF.

The rearrangement links TRBV11-2 to TRBJ1-1, with D hard to call. This CDR3 is built from 16 residues. Germline lookup yields CDR1 SGHAT and CDR2 FQNNGV. Trimming removed 2 bases from V and 4 bases from J, with 17 bases in between. The CDR3 here is CASSLTLVLVGTEAFF. In nucleotides, the CDR3 is TGTGCCAGCAGCTTAACGTTGGTCCTGGTGGGCACTGAAGCTTTCTTT.

The chain employs TRBV18 and TRBJ2-7, with 8 bases fitting TRBD2. From germline, CDR1 is KGHSH and CDR2 LQKENI. V lost 6 bases and J lost 7; bases outside the gene matches: 8. This CDR3 has 13 amino acids. CDR3 sequence: CASSAGGPGEQYF. CDR3 nucleotide sequence: TGTGCCAGCTCTGCGGGGGGACCGGGGGAGCAGTACTTC.

This clone was observed a handful of times. The rearrangement links TRBV27 to TRBJ1-1; D gene unclear. This CDR3 comprises 13 residues. Trimming removed 5 bases from V and 8 bases from J, with 15 bases in between. The germline V gene encodes CDR1 MNHEY and CDR2 SMNVEV (reference sequence). In DNA form, the CDR3 reads TGTGCCAGCAGTGGCTTCCGGAAAAGAGAAGCTTTCTTT. Protein product: CASSGFRKREAFF.

The chain uses TRBV5-4 and TRBJ1-2, with D uncertain. The ends were cut back, 4 bases at V and 2 bases at J, with 15 bases in the middle. Germline-derived CDR1 and CDR2 are SGHNT and YYREEE (reference sequence). The CDR3 extends over 15 amino acids. In nucleotides, the CDR3 is TGTGCCAGCAGCACTGCCGGAGCAGCGAACTATGGCTACACCTTC. Amino acid sequence: CASSTAGAANYGYTF.

This chain connects TRBV29-1 to TRBJ2-4, with D possibly matching TRBD1 (6 bases). This CDR3 has 12 residues. Germline lookup yields CDR1 SQVTM and CDR2 ANQGSEA. Trimming shortened V by 5 bases and J by 1 base, and 6 bases separated the two germline ends. As DNA, the CDR3 is TGCAGCGTTAGGGGGGCCAAAAACATTCAGTACTTC. Its translation is CSVRGAKNIQYF.

This clone occurred once. The chain recombines TRBV27 with TRBJ1-5, with a tentative D call TRBD1 (6 bases). V lost 6 bases and J lost 0, with 9 bases in between. CDR3 length: 14 residues. Germline values: CDR1 MNHEY, CDR2 SMNVEV (reference sequence). CDR3 in amino acids: CASRGAHSNQPQHF. In DNA form, the CDR3 reads TGTGCCAGCAGGGGGGCCCATAGCAATCAGCCCCAGCATTTT.

This chain uses TRBV5-8 with TRBJ2-6, with D possibly being TRBD2 (6 bases). CDR3 length equals 16 residues. The V end lost 1 base, the J end lost 2 bases, and 10 bases lay between the germline ends. CDR1 is SGHTS and CDR2 is YDEGEE in the germline V gene. CDR3 protein: CASSLLGGAGANVLTF. In DNA form, the CDR3 reads TGTGCCAGCAGCTTGTTAGGAGGGGCTGGGGCCAACGTCCTGACTTTC.

The chain joins TRBV4-2 to TRBJ1-1, with 8 bases aligning to TRBD1. The CDR3 runs 15 residues. The V and J ends lost 5 bases and 2 bases, in that order; junction bases with no gene match: 7. The germline gives CDR1 LGHNA, CDR2 YNFKEQ. The CDR3 is CASSLAGTGNTEAFF. The CDR3 region has the DNA TGTGCCAGCAGCTTGGCAGGGACAGGAAACACTGAAGCTTTCTTT.

This chain uses TRBV18 with TRBJ1-5; 7 nucleotides match TRBD1. CDR1 KGHSH and CDR2 LQKENI come from the germline V gene. The J segment lost 6 bases and the V segment lost 6 bases, leaving 11 bases of the junction unmatched. The CDR3 covers 15 residues. CDR3 amino acids: CASSSDRVGGQPQHF. DNA of the CDR3: TGTGCCAGCTCCTCAGACAGGGTTGGGGGTCAGCCCCAGCATTTT.